These T cell receptor beta chains were read from a single sample in a study of blood T cell repertoires in COVID-19. TCRdb's table, derived via immunoSEQ multiplex PCR, lists solely in-frame clones and lacks some. The sample consists of about 59,000 clones, about 80% of them appearing once. Input material: peripheral blood. These receptors were taken from a man aged 60-69 years with acute or convalescent COVID-19. The CDR3 runs from the conserved cysteine through the conserved F or W. The D gene is left open where the match is weak. Not every row has a clone size; where given, it reads once, few, many or a size class.

CDR3: CASSLSFQGGETQYF
DNA: TGTGCCAGCAGTTTATCGTTCCAGGGTGGGGAGACCCAGTACTTC
V: TRBV27
D: -
size: once
J: TRBJ2-5

CDR3: CASSSNRGTNEKLFF
DNA: TGTGCCAGCAGTTCTAACAGGGGGACTAATGAAAAACTGTTTTTT
V: TRBV6-5
D: TRBD1
size: -
J: TRBJ1-4

CDR3: CASSPRTSGAEQFF
DNA: TGTGCCAGCAGCCCCCGGACTAGCGGAGCTGAGCAGTTCTTC
V: TRBV9
D: TRBD2
size: -
J: TRBJ2-1

CDR3: CASSLHAGNTHNEQFF
DNA: TGTGCCAGCAGCCTACACGCCGGGAACACACACAATGAGCAGTTCTTC
V: TRBV9
D: -
size: -
J: TRBJ2-1

CDR3: CASTQARGLRMNTEAFF
DNA: TGTGCCAGCACCCAAGCAAGGGGGCTCAGGATGAACACTGAAGCTTTCTTT
V: TRBV28
D: TRBD1
size: -
J: TRBJ1-1

CDR3: CASSQGPSGRASDTQYF
DNA: TGTGCCAGCAGCCAAGGGCCTAGCGGGAGGGCTTCAGATACGCAGTATTTT
V: TRBV3-1/TRBV3-2
D: TRBD2
size: -
J: TRBJ2-3

CDR3: CASSSYRGTGELFF
DNA: TGTGCCAGCAGCTCCTACAGGGGCACCGGGGAGCTGTTTTTT
V: TRBV7-9
D: TRBD1
size: few
J: TRBJ2-2

CDR3: CASSLFGNTIYF
DNA: TGTGCCAGCAGCCTATTTGGAAACACCATATATTTT
V: TRBV3-1/TRBV3-2
D: -
size: -
J: TRBJ1-3

CDR3: CASSRPTSGRSEQYF
DNA: TGTGCCAGCAGTCGCCCTACTAGCGGGAGAAGCGAGCAGTACTTC
V: TRBV28
D: TRBD2
size: -
J: TRBJ2-7

CDR3: CASSRDRSSYEQYF
DNA: TGTGCCAGCTCACGGGACAGGAGCTCCTACGAGCAGTACTTC
V: TRBV18
D: TRBD1
size: few
J: TRBJ2-7

CDR3: CASSFGTGRNTGELFF
DNA: TGTGCCAGCAGTTTCGGGACAGGGCGAAACACCGGGGAGCTGTTTTTT
V: TRBV5-4
D: TRBD1
size: -
J: TRBJ2-2

CDR3: CSALWASGQFF
DNA: TGCAGTGCCCTGTGGGCTAGCGGACAGTTCTTC
V: TRBV20-1
D: TRBD2
size: -
J: TRBJ2-1

CDR3: CASSYSYRGLATQYF
DNA: TGTGCCAGCAGTTACTCGTATCGAGGGCTGGCGACCCAGTACTTC
V: TRBV6-5
D: -
size: once
J: TRBJ2-5

CDR3: CASRTTGRYGYTF
DNA: TGTGCCAGCAGGACTACAGGGAGATATGGCTACACCTTC
V: TRBV28
D: -
size: -
J: TRBJ1-2

CDR3: CASSLGPEQYF
DNA: TGTGCCAGCAGCTTAGGCCCAGAGCAGTACTTC
V: TRBV13
D: -
size: medium-sized
J: TRBJ2-7

CDR3: CANNRQDRSTDTQYF
DNA: TGTGCCAATAACCGACAGGACCGTTCCACAGATACGCAGTATTTT
V: TRBV2
D: -
size: -
J: TRBJ2-3

CDR3: CASSFGNLEEKLFF
DNA: TGCGCCAGCAGCTTCGGGAACCTAGAGGAAAAACTGTTTTTT
V: TRBV5-1
D: -
size: -
J: TRBJ1-4

CDR3: CASSLAIGEGNTEAFF
DNA: TGCGCCAGCAGCTTGGCCATCGGAGAGGGGAACACTGAAGCTTTCTTT
V: TRBV5-1
D: -
size: once
J: TRBJ1-1

CDR3: CASSVLDTQYF
DNA: TGCGCCAGCAGTGTCTTGGATACGCAGTATTTT
V: TRBV10-2
D: -
size: -
J: TRBJ2-3

CDR3: CASSTTGWAEAFF
DNA: TGTGCCAGCAGCACAACAGGGTGGGCTGAAGCTTTCTTT
V: TRBV7-9
D: -
size: -
J: TRBJ1-1

CDR3: CASSQDRSLAGLSYEQYF
DNA: TGCGCCAGCAGCCAAGATAGGAGTCTAGCGGGACTATCATACGAGCAGTACTTC
V: TRBV4-3
D: TRBD2
size: -
J: TRBJ2-7

CDR3: CASTPDGVGKVGYNEQFF
DNA: TGTGCCAGCACCCCAGACGGGGTAGGAAAGGTGGGCTACAATGAGCAGTTCTTC
V: TRBV28
D: -
size: -
J: TRBJ2-1

CDR3: CASSPSGPAEMAYEQYF
DNA: TGTGCCAGCTCACCATCAGGACCAGCGGAGATGGCCTACGAGCAGTACTTC
V: TRBV18
D: -
size: -
J: TRBJ2-7

CDR3: CASSHLGQGLREQYF
DNA: TGTGCCAGCAGCCATTTGGGACAGGGCCTAAGGGAGCAGTACTTC
V: TRBV4-2
D: TRBD1
size: -
J: TRBJ2-7

CDR3: CASSLKREGPIGELFF
DNA: TGTGCCAGCAGCTTAAAGCGGGAGGGCCCGATCGGGGAGCTGTTTTTT
V: TRBV13
D: TRBD2
size: -
J: TRBJ2-2

CDR3: CASSLVAGAQETQYF
DNA: TGTGCCAGCAGCTTAGTTGCGGGCGCTCAAGAGACCCAGTACTTC
V: TRBV7-2
D: -
size: -
J: TRBJ2-5

CDR3: CASSIGTGNTEAFF
DNA: TGTGCCAGCAGCATCGGGACAGGGAACACTGAAGCTTTCTTT
V: TRBV11-3
D: TRBD1
size: -
J: TRBJ1-1

CDR3: CASSRTGSNYNEQFF
DNA: TGTGCCAGCAGTCGAACGGGGAGCAATTACAATGAGCAGTTCTTC
V: TRBV25-1
D: -
size: -
J: TRBJ2-1

CDR3: CASSYDVGGGSPLHF
DNA: TGTGCCAGCAGTTATGACGTGGGAGGGGGGTCACCCCTCCACTTT
V: TRBV6-5
D: -
size: once
J: TRBJ1-6

CDR3: CASSYTGGSPEAFF
DNA: TGTGCCAGCAGTTACACAGGGGGCTCGCCTGAAGCTTTCTTT
V: TRBV6-6
D: TRBD1
size: -
J: TRBJ1-1